The sequence of this T cell receptor beta chain was determined in a study of blood T cell repertoires in COVID-19. TCRdb's copy holds only in-frame clones and misses some; the assay was immunoSEQ multiplex PCR. The sample has approximately 500,000 clones, 85% to 90% seen once. V was cut by 0 bases and J by 2 bases, with 8 bases left in between. Germline lookup yields CDR1 WNHNN and CDR2 SYGVQD (reference sequence). There are 15 residues in the CDR3. Material for sequencing was peripheral blood. The chain joins TRBV10-1 to TRBJ1-3; D possibly corresponds to TRBD1 (5 bases). This receptor was identified in a man aged 18 to 30 with COVID-19, enrolled during active disease. The CDR3 protein is CASSESQGAGNTIYF. CDR3 sequence (DNA): TGCGCCAGCAGTGAGTCGCAGGGTGCTGGAAACACCATATATTTT.